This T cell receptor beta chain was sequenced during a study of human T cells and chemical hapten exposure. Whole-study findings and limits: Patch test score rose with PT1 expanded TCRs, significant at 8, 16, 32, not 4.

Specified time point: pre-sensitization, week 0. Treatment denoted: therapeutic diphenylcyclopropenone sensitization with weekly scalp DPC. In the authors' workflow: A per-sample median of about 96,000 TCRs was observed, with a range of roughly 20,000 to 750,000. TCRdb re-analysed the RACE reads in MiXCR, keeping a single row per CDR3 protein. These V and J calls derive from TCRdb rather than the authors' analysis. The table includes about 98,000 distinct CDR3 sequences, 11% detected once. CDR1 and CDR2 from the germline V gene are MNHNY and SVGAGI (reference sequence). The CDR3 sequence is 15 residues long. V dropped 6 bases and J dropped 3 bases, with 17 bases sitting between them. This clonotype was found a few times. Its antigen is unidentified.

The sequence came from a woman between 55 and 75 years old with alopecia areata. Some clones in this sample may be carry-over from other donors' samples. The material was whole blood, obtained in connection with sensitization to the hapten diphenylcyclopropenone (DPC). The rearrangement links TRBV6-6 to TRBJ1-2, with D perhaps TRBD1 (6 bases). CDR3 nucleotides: TGTGCCAGCAGCTCCCCCCGGACAGTTTACTATGGCTACACCTTC. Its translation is CASSSPRTVYYGYTF.